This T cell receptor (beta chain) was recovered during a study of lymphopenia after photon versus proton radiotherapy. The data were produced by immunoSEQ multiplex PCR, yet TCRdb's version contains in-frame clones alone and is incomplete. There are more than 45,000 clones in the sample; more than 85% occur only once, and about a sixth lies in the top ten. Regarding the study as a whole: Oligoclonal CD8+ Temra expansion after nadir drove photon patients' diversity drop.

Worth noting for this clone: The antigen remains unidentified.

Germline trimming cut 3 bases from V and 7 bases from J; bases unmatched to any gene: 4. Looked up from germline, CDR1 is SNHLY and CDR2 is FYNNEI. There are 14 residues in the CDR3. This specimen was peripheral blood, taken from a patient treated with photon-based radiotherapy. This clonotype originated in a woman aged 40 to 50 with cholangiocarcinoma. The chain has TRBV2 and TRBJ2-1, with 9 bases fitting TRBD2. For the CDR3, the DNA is TGTGCCAGCAGTGAGATAGCGGGAGTAAATGAGCAGTTCTTC. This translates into CASSEIAGVNEQFF.